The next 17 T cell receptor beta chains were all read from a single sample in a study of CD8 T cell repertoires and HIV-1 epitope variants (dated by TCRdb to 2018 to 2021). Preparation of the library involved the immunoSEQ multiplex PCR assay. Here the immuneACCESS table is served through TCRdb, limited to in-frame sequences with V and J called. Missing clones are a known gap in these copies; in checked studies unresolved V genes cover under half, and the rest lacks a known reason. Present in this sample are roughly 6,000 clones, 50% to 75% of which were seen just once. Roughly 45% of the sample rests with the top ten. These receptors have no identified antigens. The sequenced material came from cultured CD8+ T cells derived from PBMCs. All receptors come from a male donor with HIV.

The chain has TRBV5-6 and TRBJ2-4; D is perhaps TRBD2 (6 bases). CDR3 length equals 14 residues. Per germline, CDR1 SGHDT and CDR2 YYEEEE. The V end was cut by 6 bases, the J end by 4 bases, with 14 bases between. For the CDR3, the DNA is TGTGCCAGCATCCTAATGGAGGGGAAAAACATTCAGTACTTC. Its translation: CASILMEGKNIQYF.

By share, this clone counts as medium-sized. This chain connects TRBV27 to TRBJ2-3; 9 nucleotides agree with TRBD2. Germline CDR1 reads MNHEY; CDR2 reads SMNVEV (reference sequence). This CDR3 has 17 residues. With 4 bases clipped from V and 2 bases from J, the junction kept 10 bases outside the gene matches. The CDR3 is CASSSTSTSGDTDTQYF. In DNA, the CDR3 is TGTGCCAGCAGTTCTACATCGACTAGCGGAGACACAGATACGCAGTATTTT.

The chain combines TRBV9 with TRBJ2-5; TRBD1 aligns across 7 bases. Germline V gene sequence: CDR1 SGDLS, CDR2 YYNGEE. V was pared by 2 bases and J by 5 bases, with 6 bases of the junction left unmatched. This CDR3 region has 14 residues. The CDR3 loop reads CASSVVQGSETQYF. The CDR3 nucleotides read TGTGCCAGCAGCGTCGTACAGGGGTCGGAGACCCAGTACTTC.

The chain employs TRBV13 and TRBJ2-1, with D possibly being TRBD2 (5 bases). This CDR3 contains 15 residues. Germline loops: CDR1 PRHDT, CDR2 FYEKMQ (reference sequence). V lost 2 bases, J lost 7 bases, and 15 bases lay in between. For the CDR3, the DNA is TGTGCCAGCAGCTTATATAGGGAGATGAGGAATGAGCAGTTCTTC. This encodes CASSLYREMRNEQFF.

CDR3 protein: CASSLTPELAGVYEQYF. The DNA of the CDR3 is TGTGCCAGCAGCTTAACCCCGGAGCTAGCGGGAGTGTATGAGCAGTACTTC. This rearrangement joins TRBV11-2 to TRBJ2-7; 10 nucleotides agree with TRBD2. Germline V gene lookup returns CDR1 SGHAT and CDR2 FQNNGV. This CDR3 contains 17 residues. Trimming removed 2 bases from V and 7 bases from J; junction bases left unmatched: 14.

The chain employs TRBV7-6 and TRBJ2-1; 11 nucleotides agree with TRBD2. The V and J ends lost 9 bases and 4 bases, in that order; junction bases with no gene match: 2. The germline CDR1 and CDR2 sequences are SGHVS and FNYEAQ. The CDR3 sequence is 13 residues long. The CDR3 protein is CASSGREYNEQFF. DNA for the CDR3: TGTGCCAGTAGCGGGAGGGAATACAATGAGCAGTTCTTC.

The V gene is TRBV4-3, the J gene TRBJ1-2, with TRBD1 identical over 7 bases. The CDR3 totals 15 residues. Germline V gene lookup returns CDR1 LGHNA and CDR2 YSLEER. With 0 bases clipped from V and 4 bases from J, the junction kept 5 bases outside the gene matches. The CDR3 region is CASSQDLDRLYGYTF. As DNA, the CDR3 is TGCGCCAGCAGCCAAGATCTGGACAGGCTCTATGGCTACACCTTC.

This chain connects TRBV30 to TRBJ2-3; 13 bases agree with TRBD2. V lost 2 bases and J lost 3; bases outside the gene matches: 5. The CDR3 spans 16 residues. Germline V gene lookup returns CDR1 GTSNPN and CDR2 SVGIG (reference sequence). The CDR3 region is CAWSIGLAGATDTQYF. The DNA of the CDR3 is TGTGCCTGGAGTATCGGACTAGCGGGGGCTACAGATACGCAGTATTTT. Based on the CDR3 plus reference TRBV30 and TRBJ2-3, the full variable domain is SQTIHQWPATLVQPVGSPLSLECTVEGTSNPNLYWYRQAAGRGLQLLFYSVGIGQISSEVPQNLSASRPQDRQFILSSKKLLLSDSGFYLCAWSIGLAGATDTQYFGPGTRLTVL.

The CDR3 sequence: CASAFRGLGRANEKLFF. The CDR3 region has the DNA TGTGCCAGCGCCTTTAGAGGGTTGGGACGGGCTAATGAAAAACTGTTTTTT. The rearrangement links TRBV27 to TRBJ1-4, with D possibly being TRBD1 (5 bases). This CDR3 region has 17 residues. V was trimmed by 8 bases and J by 3 bases, leaving 22 bases between them. From germline, CDR1 is MNHEY and CDR2 SMNVEV (reference sequence).

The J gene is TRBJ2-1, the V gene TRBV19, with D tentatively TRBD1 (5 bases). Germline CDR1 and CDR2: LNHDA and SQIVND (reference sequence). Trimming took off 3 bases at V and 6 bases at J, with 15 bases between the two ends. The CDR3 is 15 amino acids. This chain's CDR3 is CASSIWQGTGNEQFF. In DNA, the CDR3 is TGTGCCAGTAGTATTTGGCAGGGAACGGGCAATGAGCAGTTCTTC.

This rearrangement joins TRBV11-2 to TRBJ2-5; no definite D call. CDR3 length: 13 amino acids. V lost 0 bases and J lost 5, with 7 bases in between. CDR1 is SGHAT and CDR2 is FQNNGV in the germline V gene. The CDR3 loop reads CASSLEPVETQYF. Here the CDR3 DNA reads TGTGCCAGCAGCTTAGAACCGGTGGAGACCCAGTACTTC.

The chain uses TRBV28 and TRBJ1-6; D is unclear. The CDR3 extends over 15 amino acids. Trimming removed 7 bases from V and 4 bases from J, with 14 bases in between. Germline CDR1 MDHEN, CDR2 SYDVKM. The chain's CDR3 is CASNRGVEYNSPLHF. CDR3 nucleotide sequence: TGTGCCAGCAACCGCGGGGTAGAGTATAATTCACCCCTCCACTTT.

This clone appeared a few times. The CDR3 sequence is CASIQTGTGFVGELFF. Here the CDR3 DNA reads TGTGCCAGTATTCAAACCGGGACAGGGTTCGTCGGGGAGCTGTTTTTT. This chain connects TRBV19 to TRBJ2-2; 9 bases agree with TRBD1. CDR1 LNHDA and CDR2 SQIVND come from the germline V gene (reference sequence). CDR3 length: 16 residues. V shed 7 bases, J shed 7 bases, and the junction held 13 bases outside the gene matches.

The CDR3 sequence is CASSILLSAEQFF. The CDR3 DNA reads as TGTGCCAGTAGTATTCTCCTAAGCGCGGAGCAGTTCTTC. The V and J genes are TRBV19 and TRBJ2-1; D is ambiguous. The CDR3 totals 13 residues. Trimming cost V 3 bases and J 10 bases, with 13 bases left between them. The V gene's germline CDR1 is LNHDA and CDR2 SQIVND (reference sequence).

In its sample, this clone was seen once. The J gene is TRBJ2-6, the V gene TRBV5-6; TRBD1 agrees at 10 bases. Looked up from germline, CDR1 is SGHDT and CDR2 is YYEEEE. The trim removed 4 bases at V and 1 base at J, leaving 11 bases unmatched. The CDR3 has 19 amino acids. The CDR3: CASSGGWDRGFSGANVLTF. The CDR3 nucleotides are TGTGCCAGCAGCGGGGGCTGGGACAGGGGATTTTCTGGGGCCAACGTCCTGACTTTC. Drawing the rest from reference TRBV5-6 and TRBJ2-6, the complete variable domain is DAGVTQSPTHLIKTRGQQVTLRCSPKSGHDTVSWYQQALGQGPQFIFQYYEEEERQRGNFPDRFSGHQFPNYSSELNVNALLLGDSALYLCASSGGWDRGFSGANVLTFGAGSRLTVL.

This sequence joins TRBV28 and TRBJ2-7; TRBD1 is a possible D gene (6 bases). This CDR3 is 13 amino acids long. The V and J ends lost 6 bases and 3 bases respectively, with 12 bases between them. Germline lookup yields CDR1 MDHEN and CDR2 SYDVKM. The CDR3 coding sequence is TGTGCCAGCAGCCCCCCGGACAGCTACGAGCAGTACTTC. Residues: CASSPPDSYEQYF.

This CDR3 reads CASSLRAGNQPQHF. The CDR3 coding sequence is TGTGCCAGCAGTTTAAGGGCTGGTAATCAGCCCCAGCATTTT. This chain links TRBV28 with TRBJ1-5; D remains unclear. Trimming stripped 2 bases from V and 4 bases from J, with 9 bases between. This CDR3 contains 14 residues. CDR1 and CDR2 (germline): MDHEN, SYDVKM.